This TCR beta chain was retrieved from a study of cytomegalovirus exposure and HLA in healthy donors. Across the whole study: About 80 million unique TCRs from HLA-typed donors were held in an early data release. Study-wide results and limits: Later analysis associated a missense DCLRE1C variant with TCR beta V- and J-gene trimming.

As regards this clone: The antigen is unknown.

The CDR3 runs to 16 residues. The junction had 7 bases not matched to a gene; V was cut back by 3 bases and J by 3 bases. Germline CDR1 reads LNHDA; CDR2 reads SQIVND (reference sequence). Researchers ran the PCR with 60 Vbeta and 13 Jbeta primers. Here immunoSEQ multiplex PCR was the method, and the copy in TCRdb shows in-frame clones only, minus some. In the table there are tens of thousands of clones, around four fifths of which are singletons. The chain couples TRBV19 to TRBJ2-7; 11 bases are shared with TRBD2. Material for sequencing was PBMCs. The receptor comes from a male donor in good health and CMV-seropositive. The CDR3 spells CASSMLGLAAFYEQYF. The CDR3 DNA reads as TGTGCCAGTAGTATGCTGGGACTAGCGGCCTTCTACGAGCAGTACTTC.